The 16 T cell receptor beta chains reported below all come from one sample, sequenced in a study of T-cell memory formation after mild COVID-19. One entry per CDR3 protein results from TCRdb running MiXCR on the 5' RACE reads. Altogether some 200,000 distinct CDR3 sequences are present, 20% to 25% being singletons, with the ten largest covering 23%. The sequencing input was PBMCs or a T cell subset sorted from them (not recorded which). The receptor set was obtained from an adult woman who had mild COVID-19 (a few samples of this study predate the infection). Cell type and time point are not known.

This clonotype has only a few counts. The chain carries TRBV3-1 and TRBJ1-2, with 7 bases that match TRBD1. Trimming took 6 bases from V and 2 from J; bases not matched to a gene: 6. CDR1 is LGHDT, CDR2 YNNKEL, per germline (reference sequence). The CDR3 has 14 amino acids. CDR3 DNA: TGTGCCAGCAGTGGGACAGTGGAAAACTATGGCTACACCTTC. Translated, it gives CASSGTVENYGYTF.

In this sample, this clonotype turned up a few times. For the CDR3, the DNA is TGTGCCAGTAGTATAGACGGGGTAAGCTCCTACGAGCAGTACTTC. Translation: CASSIDGVSSYEQYF. V is TRBV19 and J is TRBJ2-7, with D possibly matching TRBD2 (5 bases). V was pared by 0 bases and J by 0 bases, with 9 bases between. The CDR3 is 15 amino acids. Germline V lookup: CDR1 LNHDA, CDR2 SQIVND (reference sequence). The variable domain in full, completed from reference TRBV19 and TRBJ2-7, reads DGGITQSPKYLFRKEGQNVTLSCEQNLNHDAMYWYRQDPGQGLRLIYYSQIVNDFQKGDIAEGYSVSREKKESFPLTVTSAQKNPTAFYLCASSIDGVSSYEQYFGPGTRLTVT.

This clonotype was recorded a few times. This chain links TRBV28 with TRBJ2-7; D may be TRBD2 (6 bases). This CDR3 comprises 14 residues. V lost 5 bases and J lost 3, with 14 bases in between. Germline V gene lookup returns CDR1 MDHEN and CDR2 SYDVKM. In DNA form, the CDR3 reads TGTGCCAGCAGTCAGGGACTTGTGGGCTACGAGCAGTACTTC. Translation gives CASSQGLVGYEQYF.

The J gene is TRBJ2-5, the V gene TRBV12-3 or TRBV12-4, with TRBD2 matching over 13 bases. This CDR3 has 15 residues. Losses at the gene ends were 6 bases for V and 2 bases for J; bases not matched to a gene: 3. In DNA, the CDR3 is TGTGCCAGCAGAGGGACTAGCGGGATTCAAGAGACCCAGTACTTC. Encoded protein: CASRGTSGIQETQYF.

The V and J genes are TRBV7-8 and TRBJ2-7, with 7 nucleotides matching TRBD1. Trimming removed 1 base from V and 2 bases from J; junction bases left unmatched: 11. From germline, CDR1 is SGHVS and CDR2 FQNEAQ. The CDR3 is made up of 17 amino acids. The CDR3 region has the DNA TGTGCCAGCAGCTTAGAGGTTGTGCAGGGGGTGACCTACGAGCAGTACTTC. Amino acid sequence: CASSLEVVQGVTYEQYF.

This clonotype was seen a handful of times. V usage is TRBV24-1 and J usage is TRBJ2-2, with a weak D call TRBD1 (6 bases). Trimming took 0 bases from V and 7 from J, leaving 11 bases between them. The CDR3 runs to 15 residues. Per the germline V gene, CDR1 is KGHDR and CDR2 is SFDVKD. CDR3: CATSDLLQGSGELFF. For the CDR3, the DNA is TGTGCCACCAGTGATTTGCTACAGGGAAGCGGGGAGCTGTTTTTT.

This chain uses TRBV25-1 with TRBJ2-7; D may correspond to TRBD1 or TRBD2 (5 bases each). The germline V gene encodes CDR1 MGHDK and CDR2 SYGVNS. Trimming took off 4 bases at V and 0 bases at J, with 13 bases between the two ends. This CDR3 has 15 residues. The CDR3 DNA is TGTGCCAGCAGTGGGCCCGGGACGGGCTCCTACGAGCAGTACTTC. This codes for CASSGPGTGSYEQYF.

The chain combines TRBV27 with TRBJ1-2, with 8 nucleotides matching TRBD1. The germline V gene has CDR1 MNHEY and CDR2 SMNVEV (reference sequence). Trimming at V came to 4 bases and at J to 4 bases, leaving 8 bases not matched to a gene. CDR3 length: 15 amino acids. The CDR3 sequence is CASSWKVQGAYGYTF. The CDR3 coding sequence is TGTGCCAGCAGTTGGAAGGTCCAGGGGGCCTATGGCTACACCTTC.

The chain combines TRBV9 with TRBJ2-5; perhaps TRBD2 as D (6 bases). Germline V gene lookup returns CDR1 SGDLS and CDR2 YYNGEE. The CDR3 is 15 residues long. Trimming took off 3 bases at V and 2 bases at J, with 14 bases between the two ends. The CDR3 sequence is CASSADDGTQETQYF. In DNA form, the CDR3 reads TGTGCCAGCAGCGCAGACGACGGGACTCAAGAGACCCAGTACTTC.

This chain connects TRBV29-1 to TRBJ1-1; D ambiguous. V lost 5 bases, J lost 5 bases, and 9 bases lay in between. This CDR3 region has 11 residues. Germline CDR1 SQVTM, CDR2 ANQGSEA. The CDR3 loop is CSVPSGTEAFF. The CDR3 DNA follows: TGCAGCGTTCCATCGGGGACTGAAGCTTTCTTT.

The chain is built from TRBV10-3 and TRBJ2-7; 11 bases agree with TRBD2. Germline loops: CDR1 ENHRY, CDR2 SYGVKD. The CDR3 covers 14 residues. After removal of 6 bases from V and 9 bases from J, the junction contained 10 bases not matched to a gene. CDR3 nucleotide sequence: TGTGCCATCAGGGAACTAGCGGGAGACTCGAGGCAGTACTTC. It codes for CAIRELAGDSRQYF.

Only a few counts were recorded for this clonotype. The J gene is TRBJ2-3, the V gene TRBV7-3; possible D gene TRBD2, 7 bases. Trimming took off 1 base at V and 6 bases at J, with 14 bases between the two ends. The CDR3 loop spans 15 amino acids. The germline V gene has CDR1 SGHTA and CDR2 FQGTGA. CDR3 region: CASSLRGGGMDTQYF. The DNA of the CDR3 is TGTGCCAGCAGCTTAAGGGGAGGGGGAATGGATACGCAGTATTTT.

This clonotype turned up a few times. The rearrangement joins TRBV12-3 or TRBV12-4 to TRBJ1-2, with D perhaps TRBD1 (6 bases). V dropped 7 bases and J dropped 0 bases, with 9 bases sitting between them. The CDR3 is 13 amino acids. CDR3 sequence (DNA): TGTGCCAGCACCCCAGGGGCTAACTATGGCTACACCTTC. Protein: CASTPGANYGYTF.

This clonotype was picked up a small number of times. The chain combines TRBV20-1 with TRBJ1-1, with D possibly TRBD1 on 5 matching bases. Germline lookup yields CDR1 DFQATT and CDR2 SNEGSKA (reference sequence). Between the trimmed V and J ends, which lost 2 bases and 6 bases, there was a span of 19 bases. This CDR3 has 15 residues. The CDR3 spells CSARIQGSLPPEAFF. The DNA for the CDR3 is TGCAGTGCTAGAATTCAGGGTAGCCTCCCGCCTGAAGCTTTCTTT.

This clonotype appeared a few times. The V call is TRBV12-3 or TRBV12-4, the J call TRBJ1-5; 7 positions match TRBD1. The CDR3 length is 14 residues. Losses at the gene ends were 6 bases for V and 7 bases for J; bases not matched to a gene: 9. DNA of the CDR3: TGTGCCAGCAGGGGGAACAGGGGCCCACAGCCCCAGCATTTT. Protein: CASRGNRGPQPQHF.

The table lists this clonotype with a few counts. The V gene is TRBV29-1, the J gene TRBJ2-7; 9 bases are shared with TRBD1. V lost 3 bases, J lost 5 bases, and 2 bases stayed unmatched. Germline CDR1 reads SQVTM; CDR2 reads ANQGSEA. The CDR3 has 12 residues. CDR3 amino acids: CSVEDRGNEQYF. In DNA, the CDR3 is TGCAGCGTTGAGGACAGGGGAAACGAGCAGTACTTC.